The 4 T cell receptor beta chains reported below all come from one sample, sequenced in a study of shared clonotypes between healthy human individuals. Sequencing was performed with immunoSEQ multiplex PCR; in TCRdb, only in-frame clones are kept and a portion is missing. The table includes about 1.1 million clones, 70% to 80% detected once. The material sequenced was memory CD4+ T cells from PBMCs. Subset here: CD45RA-negative fraction. The receptors originated from a man in his late teens or twenties in good health. Some clones in this sample may be carry-over from other donors' samples.

V usage is TRBV5-1 and J usage is TRBJ2-7, with D possibly TRBD2 on 5 matching bases. Germline values: CDR1 SGHRS, CDR2 YFSETQ. V was cut by 2 bases and J by 4 bases, with 16 bases left in between. This CDR3 region has 15 residues. CDR3 DNA sequence: TGCGCCAGCAGCTTAGAGCCTCAGAGGGTATACGAGCAGTACTTC. This encodes CASSLEPQRVYEQYF. Variable domain in full (rest from reference TRBV5-1 and TRBJ2-7): KAGVTQTPRYLIKTRGQQVTLSCSPISGHRSVSWYQQTPGQGLQFLFEYFSETQRNKGNFPGRFSGRQFSNSRSEMNVSTLELGDSALYLCASSLEPQRVYEQYFGPGTRLTVT.

Here the CDR3 reads CASSWGGSGANVLTF. Here the CDR3 DNA reads TGTGCCAGCAGTTGGGGGGGCTCTGGGGCCAACGTCCTGACTTTC. This chain links TRBV6-5 with TRBJ2-6; 7 bases line up with TRBD2. From germline, CDR1 is MNHEY and CDR2 SVGAGI. The CDR3 contains 15 residues. V shed 4 bases and J 0 bases; nucleotides not matched to a gene: 0.

This clone came up once. The CDR3 loop reads CASSWVGRTEAFF. CDR3 in DNA: TGTGCCAGCAGTTGGGTCGGGCGGACTGAAGCTTTCTTT. V and J are TRBV28 and TRBJ1-1; D gene uncertain. Trimming took 4 bases from V and 5 from J, leaving 11 bases between them. CDR1 and CDR2 (germline): MDHEN, SYDVKM. The CDR3 loop spans 13 amino acids.

The rearrangement joins TRBV5-1 to TRBJ1-4; the D is unclear. The length of the CDR3 is 14 residues. The germline gives CDR1 SGHRS, CDR2 YFSETQ. Trimming left V 0 bases short and J 6 bases short, with 9 bases between. This CDR3 is CASSLDSGDEKLFF. The CDR3 DNA follows: TGCGCCAGCAGCTTGGACAGCGGAGATGAAAAACTGTTTTTT.